The TCR beta chain described here comes from a study of tumor-infiltrating lymphocytes in localized non-small cell lung cancer. Study as a whole: Resected tumor was paired with non-adjacent uninvolved lung from the same patient.

TCRdb's table, derived via immunoSEQ multiplex PCR, lists solely in-frame clones and lacks some. The data hold approximately 17,000 clones, with about three quarters observed a single time. Trimming cost V 6 bases and J 8 bases, with 22 bases left between them. Germline CDR1 is KGHSH and CDR2 is LQKENI. The CDR3 loop spans 15 amino acids. This sequence was found in a human donor with non-small cell lung cancer. Sequenced sample: lung tumor tissue. This chain connects TRBV18 to TRBJ1-1; D gene ambiguous. In DNA form, the CDR3 reads TGTGCCAGCTCCCCTCTCGGTTTTATCGTCCTCGAAGCTTTCTTT. Its protein is CASSPLGFIVLEAFF.